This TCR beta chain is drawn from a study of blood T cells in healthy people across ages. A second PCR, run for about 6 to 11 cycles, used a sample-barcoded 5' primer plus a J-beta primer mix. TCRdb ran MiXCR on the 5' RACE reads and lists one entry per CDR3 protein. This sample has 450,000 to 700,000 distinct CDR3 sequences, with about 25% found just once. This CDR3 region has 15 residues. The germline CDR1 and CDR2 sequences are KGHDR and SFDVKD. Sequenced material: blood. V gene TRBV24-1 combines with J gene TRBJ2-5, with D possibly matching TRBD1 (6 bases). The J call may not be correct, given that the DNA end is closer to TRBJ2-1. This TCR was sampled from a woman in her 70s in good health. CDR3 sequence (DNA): TGTGCCACCAGTGATGCAAGGGGGATCCACAATGAGCAGTTCTTC. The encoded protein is CATSDARGIHNEQFF.